The rows below give T cell receptor beta chains drawn from one sample of a study of blood T cell repertoires in COVID-19. TCRdb's table, derived via immunoSEQ multiplex PCR, lists solely in-frame clones and lacks some. The sample yields 250,000 or so clones, more than 85% seen once. Sequencing was carried out using PBMCs or T cells enriched from blood (not recorded which). The origin of the receptors is a man between 35 and 55 years old who had been exposed to COVID-19. Both conserved end residues are part of each CDR3. The D gene is left open where the match is weak. Clone size is given for some rows only: seen once, a few or many times, or a class if the clone is expanded.

d_call	clone_size	v_call	j_call	cdr3_nt	cdr3_aa
TRBD1	-	TRBV5-6	TRBJ2-7	TGTGCCAGCAGCTCTCCGACGGGCAGGGGGGAGCAGTACTTC	CASSSPTGRGEQYF
-	-	TRBV3-1/TRBV3-2	TRBJ2-2	TGTGCCAGCAGCCACCGCCCAATTGGGCGTCACGGGGAGCTGTTTTTT	CASSHRPIGRHGELFF
TRBD1	-	TRBV9	TRBJ1-3	TGTGCCAGCAGCAAAACGACAGGGATCTCTGGAAACACCATATATTTT	CASSKTTGISGNTIYF
TRBD2	-	TRBV11-2	TRBJ2-7	TGTGCCAGCAGCGAGGCTGGCGGGAGTTACTACGAGCAGTACTTC	CASSEAGGSYYEQYF
TRBD1	-	TRBV5-6	TRBJ2-1	TGTGCCAGCAGCTTGGGGGACAGGGAGATCTTTGAGCAGTTCTTC	CASSLGDREIFEQFF
-	-	TRBV24-1	TRBJ2-1	TGTGCCACCAGTGATTTAGCGGGCAATGAGCAGTTCTTC	CATSDLAGNEQFF
TRBD1	-	TRBV28	TRBJ2-1	TGTGCCAGCGTGGACAGGGTAAATGAGCAGTTCTTC	CASVDRVNEQFF
TRBD1	-	TRBV5-1	TRBJ2-7	TGCGCCAGCAGCCCTGGAGCGGACAGGGACCGCGAGCAGTACTTC	CASSPGADRDREQYF
TRBD1	-	TRBV7-9	TRBJ2-2	TGTGCCAGCAGCTTAGCGGGACAGGGGGCCCCCGGGGAGCTGTTTTTT	CASSLAGQGAPGELFF
-	-	TRBV9	TRBJ2-3	TGTGCCAGCAGCCTAGCGCCGACTAGCACAGATACGCAGTATTTT	CASSLAPTSTDTQYF
TRBD1	-	TRBV28	TRBJ2-2	TGTGCCAGCAGCTACGGACAGGGAGGCGGGGAGCTGTTTTTT	CASSYGQGGGELFF
-	-	TRBV7-2	TRBJ1-2	TGTGCCAGCAGAGCTGACAGGAACTATGGCTACACCTTC	CASRADRNYGYTF
TRBD2	-	TRBV6-1	TRBJ2-7	TGTGCCAGCAGTGATCTTTTGGCCTCTAGCGGGAGGATATACGAGCAGTACTTC	CASSDLLASSGRIYEQYF
-	-	TRBV7-7	TRBJ2-7	TGTGCCAGCAGCTTAGGTTACGGTATTTCCTACGAGCAGTACTTC	CASSLGYGISYEQYF
TRBD2	-	TRBV5-1	TRBJ2-7	TGCGCCAGCAGCTCGCCTGCGGGGGGCCGACGGTACGAGCAGTACTTC	CASSSPAGGRRYEQYF
-	once	TRBV9	TRBJ1-2	TGTGCCAGCAGCGCTAATAATGGCTACACCTTC	CASSANNGYTF
-	-	TRBV19	TRBJ2-3	TGTGCCAGTAAACCCCTGGGGAGTTCTGTCACAGATACGCAGTATTTT	CASKPLGSSVTDTQYF
TRBD1	-	TRBV4-3	TRBJ2-2	TGCGCCAGCAGCCAAAGGACAGGGCCCACCGGGGAGCTGTTTTTT	CASSQRTGPTGELFF
-	once	TRBV6-4	TRBJ2-2	TGTGCCAGCAAGACGGGAGCGAACACCGGGGAGCTGTTTTTT	CASKTGANTGELFF
-	-	TRBV7-2	TRBJ1-2	TGTGCCAGCAGCTTGTCCGGGGGCGGGGGTGACTATGGCTACACCTTC	CASSLSGGGGDYGYTF
-	-	TRBV7-3	TRBJ2-1	TGTGCCAGCAGCCCAGGGACCTACAATGAGCAGTTCTTC	CASSPGTYNEQFF
TRBD2	-	TRBV5-1	TRBJ2-1	TGCGCCAGCAGCTTGGCACGGGAGGAGCCCTACAATGAGCAGTTCTTC	CASSLAREEPYNEQFF
TRBD2	-	TRBV28	TRBJ2-7	TGTGCCAGCATCCAAGGGGCGGGGAGGGACGAGCAGTACTTC	CASIQGAGRDEQYF
-	-	TRBV4-3	TRBJ2-2	TGCGCCAGCAGCCAAGATCTCGCAGGCCGAGCCACCGGGGAGCTGTTTTTT	CASSQDLAGRATGELFF
TRBD1	-	TRBV19	TRBJ1-1	TGTGCCAGTACTAAGGGACAGACGAACACTGAAGCTTTCTTT	CASTKGQTNTEAFF
-	-	TRBV7-9	TRBJ2-7	TGTGCCAGCAGCTTCCAAGAGGTCGAGCAGTACTTC	CASSFQEVEQYF
-	-	TRBV15	TRBJ2-1	TGTGCCACCAGCAGAGATCGGAGCGTGTCCTACAATGAGCAGTTCTTC	CATSRDRSVSYNEQFF
-	-	TRBV5-1	TRBJ2-7	TGCGCCAGCAGCACGAACACCCACTCCTACGAGCAGTACTTC	CASSTNTHSYEQYF
-	once	TRBV7-9	TRBJ2-3	TGTGCCAGCAGCTTAACAGAAACAGATACGCAGTATTTT	CASSLTETDTQYF
-	-	TRBV5-1	TRBJ1-6	TGCGCCAGCAGCTTGGCCGGGGAATCACCCCTCCACTTT	CASSLAGESPLHF
-	-	TRBV6-5	TRBJ2-7	TGTGCCAGCAGCTTAGGGGGCTACGAGCAGTACTTC	CASSLGGYEQYF
-	-	TRBV18	TRBJ2-1	TGTGCCAGCTCACCAGAGGGGGGTCTAGCGGTCTCGGATGAGCAGTTCTTC	CASSPEGGLAVSDEQFF
-	-	TRBV6-5	TRBJ2-7	TGTGCCAGCAGCAGGGGTTCGGGTTCCGAGCAGTACTTC	CASSRGSGSEQYF
TRBD1	-	TRBV14	TRBJ1-2	TGTGCCAGCAGCCATGACAGGGACTCCTATGGCTACACCTTC	CASSHDRDSYGYTF
TRBD1	-	TRBV5-5	TRBJ1-6	TGTGCCAGCGGTTTTACCCTCCAGGGGGTATACTCACCCCTCCACTTT	CASGFTLQGVYSPLHF
TRBD1	-	TRBV10-3	TRBJ2-7	TGTGCCATCAGTGCCGACAGGGACAACGAGCAGTACTTC	CAISADRDNEQYF
-	-	TRBV4-2	TRBJ1-5	TGTGCCAGCAGCGGCGGGGGCGCGGGACAGCCCCAGCATTTT	CASSGGGAGQPQHF
TRBD1	-	TRBV6-5	TRBJ1-1	TGTGCCAGCAGTTCCGACAGGGGTGGGTACACTGAAGCTTTCTTT	CASSSDRGGYTEAFF
-	-	TRBV7-2	TRBJ2-3	TGTGCCAGCAGCTCCTTTAGCGGTAGCACAGATACGCAGTATTTT	CASSSFSGSTDTQYF
TRBD2	-	TRBV9	TRBJ2-5	TGTGCCAGCAGCGTATCTAGCGGGAACCAAGAGACCCAGTACTTC	CASSVSSGNQETQYF
-	-	TRBV19	TRBJ1-1	TGTGCCAGTAGTATAGGGACAGTCAACACTGAAGCTTTCTTT	CASSIGTVNTEAFF
TRBD1	-	TRBV7-2	TRBJ2-1	TGTGCCAGCAGTCTTCGGACAGGGGGCAATGAGCAGTTCTTC	CASSLRTGGNEQFF
TRBD2	-	TRBV3-1/TRBV3-2	TRBJ2-7	TGTGCCAGCAGCCAAGATGGTCTGGGGGAGGGTTTTTACGAGCAGTACTTC	CASSQDGLGEGFYEQYF
-	-	TRBV6-1	TRBJ1-4	TGTGCCAGCAGTGAAGGAGGGGGGGGCTTCGAAAAACTGTTTTTT	CASSEGGGGFEKLFF
TRBD2	-	TRBV6-5	TRBJ2-1	TGTGCCAGCAGTTACTCGGGTAGCGGGAGGGACAATGAGCAGTTCTTC	CASSYSGSGRDNEQFF